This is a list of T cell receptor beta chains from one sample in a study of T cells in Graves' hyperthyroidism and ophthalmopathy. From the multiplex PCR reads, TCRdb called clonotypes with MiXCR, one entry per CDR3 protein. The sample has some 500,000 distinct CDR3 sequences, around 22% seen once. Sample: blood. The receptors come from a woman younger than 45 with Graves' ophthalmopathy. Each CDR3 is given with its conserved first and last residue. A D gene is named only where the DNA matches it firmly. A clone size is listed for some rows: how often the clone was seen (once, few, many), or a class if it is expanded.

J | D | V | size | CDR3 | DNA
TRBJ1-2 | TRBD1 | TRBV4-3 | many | CASSRSGTGGSNYGYTF | TGCGCCAGCAGCCGATCCGGGACAGGGGGCTCTAACTATGGCTACACCTTC
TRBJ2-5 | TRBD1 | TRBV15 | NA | CATSGDRGHGETQYF | TGTGCCACCAGCGGCGACAGGGGCCACGGAGAGACCCAGTACTTC
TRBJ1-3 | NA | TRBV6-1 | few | CASTGGASRGNTIYF | TGTGCCAGCACCGGGGGCGCGAGTCGTGGAAACACCATATATTTT
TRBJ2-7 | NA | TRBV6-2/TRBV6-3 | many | CASSYGTRSYEQYF | TGTGCCAGCAGTTACGGGACAAGGTCCTACGAGCAGTACTTC
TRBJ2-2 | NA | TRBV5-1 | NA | CASSLDGLRNTGELFF | TGCGCCAGCAGCTTGGATGGACTTCGAAACACCGGGGAGCTGTTTTTT
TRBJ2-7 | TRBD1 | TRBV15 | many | CATSRGQRYEQYF | TGTGCCACCAGCAGGGGACAGCGGTACGAGCAGTACTTC
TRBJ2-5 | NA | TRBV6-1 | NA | CASSEAPETQYF | TGTGCCAGCAGTGAAGCCCCGGAGACCCAGTACTTC
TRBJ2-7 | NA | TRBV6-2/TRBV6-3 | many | CASSDPRGTSSYEQYF | TGTGCCAGCAGTGACCCCCGGGGAACCTCATCCTACGAGCAGTACTTC
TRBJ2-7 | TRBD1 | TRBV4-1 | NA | CASSRIGGRVAYEQYF | TGCGCCAGCAGCCGGATAGGGGGCCGAGTCGCCTACGAGCAGTACTTC
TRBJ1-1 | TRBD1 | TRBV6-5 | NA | CASSYRQGLNTEAFF | TGTGCCAGCAGTTACCGACAGGGATTGAACACTGAAGCTTTCTTT
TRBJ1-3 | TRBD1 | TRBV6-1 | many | CASTEGAYTIYF | TGTGCCAGCACAGAGGGGGCCTACACCATATATTTT
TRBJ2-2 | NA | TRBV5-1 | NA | CASSFNLRSTGELFF | TGCGCCAGCAGCTTCAACCTAAGGAGCACCGGGGAGCTGTTTTTT
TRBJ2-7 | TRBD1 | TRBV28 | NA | CASRDGTGSSYEQYF | TGTGCCAGCAGAGACGGGACAGGGAGCTCCTACGAGCAGTACTTC
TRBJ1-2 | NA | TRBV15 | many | CATSRDLSGANYGYTF | TGTGCCACCAGCAGAGATTTGTCAGGGGCGAACTATGGCTACACCTTC
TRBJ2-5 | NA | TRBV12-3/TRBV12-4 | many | CASSLQTQETQYF | TGTGCCAGCAGTTTACAAACCCAAGAGACCCAGTACTTC
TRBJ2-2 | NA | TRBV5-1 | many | CASRDQDTGELFF | TGCGCCAGCAGGGATCAGGACACCGGGGAGCTGTTTTTT
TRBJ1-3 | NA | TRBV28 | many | CASSLWDRGNTIYF | TGTGCCAGCAGTTTATGGGACAGAGGAAACACCATATATTTT
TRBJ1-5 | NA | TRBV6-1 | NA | CASSDHPGRNQPQHF | TGTGCCAGCAGTGATCACCCGGGCCGCAATCAGCCCCAGCATTTT
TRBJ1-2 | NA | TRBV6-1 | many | CASSQGALPGYTF | TGTGCCAGCAGTCAGGGAGCCCTTCCCGGCTACACCTTC
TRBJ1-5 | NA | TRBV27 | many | CASSLWFGQNQPQHF | TGTGCCAGCAGTTTATGGTTTGGTCAGAATCAGCCCCAGCATTTT
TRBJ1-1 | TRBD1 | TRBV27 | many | CASSSQGAGETEAFF | TGTGCCAGCAGTTCGCAGGGGGCCGGTGAGACTGAAGCTTTCTTT
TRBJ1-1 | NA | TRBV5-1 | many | CASSLVGQEAFF | TGCGCCAGCAGCTTGGTCGGACAGGAAGCTTTCTTT
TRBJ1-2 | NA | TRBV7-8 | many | CASSSGLANYGYTF | TGTGCCAGCAGCTCCGGACTAGCTAACTATGGCTACACCTTC
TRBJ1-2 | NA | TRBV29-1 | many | CSVGLLIANYGYTF | TGCAGCGTTGGACTGCTTATAGCTAACTATGGCTACACCTTC
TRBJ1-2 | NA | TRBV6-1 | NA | CATPGGFDSYGYTF | TGTGCCACCCCCGGGGGGTTTGATAGCTATGGCTACACCTTC
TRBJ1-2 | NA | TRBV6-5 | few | CASSYTYHSREYYGYTF | TGTGCCAGCAGTTACACTTACCACTCCAGGGAATACTATGGCTACACCTTC
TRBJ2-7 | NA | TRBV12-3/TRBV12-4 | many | CASSFGVQEQYF | TGTGCCAGCAGTTTCGGGGTACAGGAGCAGTACTTC
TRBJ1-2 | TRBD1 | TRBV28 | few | CASSPPSTGGVVSPYGYTF | TGTGCCAGCAGTCCACCATCGACAGGGGGCGTGGTCTCCCCCTATGGCTACACCTTC
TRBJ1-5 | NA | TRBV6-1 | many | CASPLQRRPNSNQPQHF | TGTGCCAGCCCACTACAGCGACGACCTAATAGCAATCAGCCCCAGCATTTT
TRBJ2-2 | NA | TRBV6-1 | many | CASSEMRQPNTGELFF | TGTGCCAGCAGTGAAATGCGACAACCGAACACCGGGGAGCTGTTTTTT
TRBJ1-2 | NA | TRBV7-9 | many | CASSALVGYTF | TGTGCCAGCAGCGCCCTTGTGGGCTACACCTTC
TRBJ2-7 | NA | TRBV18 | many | CASSVREYEQYF | TGTGCCAGCTCAGTACGTGAATACGAGCAGTACTTC
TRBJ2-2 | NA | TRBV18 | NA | CASSPDPHTGELFF | TGTGCCAGCTCACCAGACCCCCACACCGGGGAGCTGTTTTTT
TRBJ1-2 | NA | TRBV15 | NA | CATSRGGNYYGYTF | TGTGCCACCAGCAGAGGTGGAAACTACTATGGCTACACCTTC
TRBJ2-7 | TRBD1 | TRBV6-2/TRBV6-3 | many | CASGNGQEAYEQYF | TGTGCCAGCGGGAATGGACAGGAGGCCTACGAGCAGTACTTC
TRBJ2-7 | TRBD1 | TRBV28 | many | CASSPIGWVGGIEQYF | TGTGCCAGCAGCCCCATCGGTTGGGTAGGGGGCATCGAGCAGTACTTC